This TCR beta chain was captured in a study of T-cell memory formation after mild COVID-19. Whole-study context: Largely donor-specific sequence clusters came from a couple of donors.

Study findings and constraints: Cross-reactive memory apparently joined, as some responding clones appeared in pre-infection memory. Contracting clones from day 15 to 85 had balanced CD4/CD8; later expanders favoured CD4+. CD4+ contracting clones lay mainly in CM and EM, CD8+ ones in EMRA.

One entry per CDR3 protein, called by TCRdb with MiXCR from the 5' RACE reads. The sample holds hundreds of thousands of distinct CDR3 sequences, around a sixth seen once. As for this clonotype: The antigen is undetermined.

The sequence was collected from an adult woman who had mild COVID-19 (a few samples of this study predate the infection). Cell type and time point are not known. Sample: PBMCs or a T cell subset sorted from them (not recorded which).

The CDR3 DNA sequence: TGTGCCAGCAGCCAAGATTTCGGGGAGGACTATGGCTACACCTTC. This encodes CASSQDFGEDYGYTF. The rearrangement links TRBV4-2 to TRBJ1-2; D is undetermined. Germline-derived CDR1 and CDR2 are LGHNA and YNFKEQ. The germline V and J ends were trimmed by 0 bases and 3 bases, with 11 bases remaining between them. The CDR3 has 15 residues.